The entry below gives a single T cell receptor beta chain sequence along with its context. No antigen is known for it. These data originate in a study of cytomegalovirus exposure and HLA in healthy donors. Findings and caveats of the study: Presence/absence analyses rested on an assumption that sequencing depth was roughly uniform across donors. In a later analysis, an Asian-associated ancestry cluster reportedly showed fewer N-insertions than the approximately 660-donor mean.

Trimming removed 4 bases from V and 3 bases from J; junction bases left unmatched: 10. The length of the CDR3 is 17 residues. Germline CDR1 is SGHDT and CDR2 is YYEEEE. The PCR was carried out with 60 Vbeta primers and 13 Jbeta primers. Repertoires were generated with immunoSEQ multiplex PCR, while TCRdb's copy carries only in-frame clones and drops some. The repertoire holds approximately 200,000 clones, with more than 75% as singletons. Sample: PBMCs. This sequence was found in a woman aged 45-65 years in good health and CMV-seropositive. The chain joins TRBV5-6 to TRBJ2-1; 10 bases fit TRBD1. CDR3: CASSLRMDRGYYNEQFF. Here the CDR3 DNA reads TGTGCCAGCAGCCTTAGAATGGACAGGGGGTACTACAATGAGCAGTTCTTC.